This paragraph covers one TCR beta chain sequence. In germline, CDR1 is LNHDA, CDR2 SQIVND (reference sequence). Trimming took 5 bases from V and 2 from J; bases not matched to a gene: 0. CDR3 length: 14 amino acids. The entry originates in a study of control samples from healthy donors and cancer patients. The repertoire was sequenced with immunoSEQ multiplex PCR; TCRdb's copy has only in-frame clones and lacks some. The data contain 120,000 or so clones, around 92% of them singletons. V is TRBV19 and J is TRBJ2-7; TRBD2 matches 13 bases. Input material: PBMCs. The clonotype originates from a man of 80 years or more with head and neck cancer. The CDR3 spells CASSGLAGAYEQYF. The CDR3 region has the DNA TGTGCCAGTAGTGGACTAGCGGGAGCCTACGAGCAGTACTTC. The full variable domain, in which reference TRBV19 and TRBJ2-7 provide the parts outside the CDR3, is DGGITQSPKYLFRKEGQNVTLSCEQNLNHDAMYWYRQDPGQGLRLIYYSQIVNDFQKGDIAEGYSVSREKKESFPLTVTSAQKNPTAFYLCASSGLAGAYEQYFGPGTRLTVT.